The clone carrying this T cell receptor (beta chain) was recorded at least ten times. Its target is unknown. Time point indicated: newly diagnosed GD, antithyroid drugs for less than 3 months. After RNA was extracted from PBMCs, the TCR library was made from it. The V end lost 2 bases, the J end lost 4 bases, and 11 bases lay between the germline ends. From germline, CDR1 is GTSNPN and CDR2 SVGIG (reference sequence). There are 13 residues in the CDR3. The data were taken from a study of regulatory T cells in long-lasting Graves disease. About the study: Graves' patients with a new diagnosis had received antithyroid drugs under 3 months. Findings and limits, study-wide: Persistent-disease Graves' patients showed less TCR diversity than new cases. Persistent disease showed a preference for TRBV28, TRBJ1-2 and TRBJ2-5.

CDR3-region Arm-PCR and iRepertoire HTBI primers produced the TCR beta libraries. MiXCR, run by TCRdb on the multiplex PCR reads, gives a single entry per CDR3 protein. This table holds approximately 400,000 distinct CDR3 sequences, approximately 15% found once. These data were also filed under a second study, of T cells in Graves' hyperthyroidism and ophthalmopathy. That publication notes: The model identified upcoming ophthalmopathy a median roughly 6.5 months ahead of onset.

The rearrangement joins TRBV30 to TRBJ1-1; tentative D call: TRBD1 (6 bases). This specimen consisted of peripheral blood mononuclear cells (PBMCs), obtained at new diagnosis, from a patient treated with antithyroid drugs. The TCR comes from a woman in her forties with Graves disease. CDR3 DNA sequence: TGTGCCTGGAGTCGGGGGCCAGGCACTGAAGCTTTCTTT. Amino acid sequence: CAWSRGPGTEAFF.